This T cell receptor beta chain was identified in a study of blood T cell repertoires in COVID-19. At the level of the study: Samples of COVID-19 (acute and convalescent) were obtained from the United States, Italy and Spain. T cells, B-cell-depleted T cells, or PBMCs provided the cDNA or gDNA that served as material.

This clone appeared a few times. The V and J ends lost 3 bases and 3 bases, in that order; junction bases with no gene match: 8. The CDR3 consists of 17 residues. CDR1 and CDR2 (germline): SGHKS, YYEKEE (reference sequence). Original processing methods: Amplification of reference gene primers provided the estimated nucleated cell counts. Clones were read by immunoSEQ multiplex PCR, and TCRdb kept only the in-frame ones, dropping some. V and J calls and clone size are those listed in that table; D and trimming were worked out from the DNA. The data hold roughly 100,000 clones, with roughly 80% observed a single time.

V and J are TRBV5-5 and TRBJ1-4; 10 bases map to TRBD1. The receptor comes from a woman older than 75 with acute or convalescent COVID-19. What was sequenced was peripheral blood. The CDR3 here is CASSSSRDRGPNEKLFF. The CDR3 nucleotides are TGTGCCAGCAGCTCCTCCCGGGACAGGGGTCCTAATGAAAAACTGTTTTTT.